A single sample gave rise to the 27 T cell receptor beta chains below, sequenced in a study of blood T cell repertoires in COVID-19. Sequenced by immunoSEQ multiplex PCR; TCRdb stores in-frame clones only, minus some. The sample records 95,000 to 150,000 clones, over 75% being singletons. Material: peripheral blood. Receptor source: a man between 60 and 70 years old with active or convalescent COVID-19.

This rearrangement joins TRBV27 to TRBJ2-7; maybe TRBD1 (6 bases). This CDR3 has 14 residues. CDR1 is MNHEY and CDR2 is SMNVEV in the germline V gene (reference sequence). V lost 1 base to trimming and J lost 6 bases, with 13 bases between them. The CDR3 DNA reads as TGTGCCAGCAGTTTATGGCAGGGGATGGGCGAGCAGTACTTC. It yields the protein CASSLWQGMGEQYF.

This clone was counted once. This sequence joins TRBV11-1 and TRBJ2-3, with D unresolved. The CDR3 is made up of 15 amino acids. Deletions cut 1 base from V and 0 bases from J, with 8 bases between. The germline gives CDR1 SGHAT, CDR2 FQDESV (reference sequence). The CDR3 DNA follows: TGTGCCAGCAGCTTAGAACGGTACAGCACAGATACGCAGTATTTT. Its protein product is CASSLERYSTDTQYF.

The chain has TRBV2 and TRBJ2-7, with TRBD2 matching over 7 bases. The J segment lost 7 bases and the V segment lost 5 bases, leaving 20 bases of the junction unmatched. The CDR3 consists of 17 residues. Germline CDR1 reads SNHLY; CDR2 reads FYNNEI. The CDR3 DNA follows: TGTGCCAGCAGTTGGAGGACTAGGCAGACCTTTGACGGGGAGCAGTACTTC. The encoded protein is CASSWRTRQTFDGEQYF.

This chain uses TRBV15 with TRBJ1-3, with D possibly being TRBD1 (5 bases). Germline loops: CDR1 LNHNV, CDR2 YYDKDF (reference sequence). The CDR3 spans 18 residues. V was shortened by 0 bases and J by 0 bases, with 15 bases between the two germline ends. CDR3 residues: CATSRDKLYGGSGNTIYF. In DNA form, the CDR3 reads TGTGCCACCAGCAGAGATAAGTTGTACGGGGGCTCTGGAAACACCATATATTTT.

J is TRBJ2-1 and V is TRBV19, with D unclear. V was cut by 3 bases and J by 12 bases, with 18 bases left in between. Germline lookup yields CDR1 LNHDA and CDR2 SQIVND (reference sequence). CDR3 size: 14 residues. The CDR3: CASSISAPQFGQFF. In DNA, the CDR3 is TGTGCCAGTAGTATTTCCGCGCCCCAATTTGGGCAGTTCTTC.

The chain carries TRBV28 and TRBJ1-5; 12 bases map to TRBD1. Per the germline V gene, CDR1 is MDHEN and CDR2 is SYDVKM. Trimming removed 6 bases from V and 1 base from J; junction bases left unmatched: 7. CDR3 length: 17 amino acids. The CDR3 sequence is CASRSGTGGRSNQPQHF. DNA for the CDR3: TGTGCCAGCAGGTCCGGGACAGGGGGCAGAAGCAATCAGCCCCAGCATTTT.

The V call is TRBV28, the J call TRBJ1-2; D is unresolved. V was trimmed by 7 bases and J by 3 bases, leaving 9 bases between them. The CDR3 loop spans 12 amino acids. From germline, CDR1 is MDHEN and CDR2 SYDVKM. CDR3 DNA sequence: TGTGCCAGCACCAGAGGAGACTATGGCTACACCTTC. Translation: CASTRGDYGYTF.

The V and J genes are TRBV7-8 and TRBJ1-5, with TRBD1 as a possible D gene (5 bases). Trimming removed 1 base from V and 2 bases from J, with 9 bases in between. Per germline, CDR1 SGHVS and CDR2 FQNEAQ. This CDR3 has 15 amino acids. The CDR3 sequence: CASSLVPRGNQPQHF. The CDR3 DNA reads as TGTGCCAGCAGCTTAGTACCCAGGGGCAATCAGCCCCAGCATTTT.

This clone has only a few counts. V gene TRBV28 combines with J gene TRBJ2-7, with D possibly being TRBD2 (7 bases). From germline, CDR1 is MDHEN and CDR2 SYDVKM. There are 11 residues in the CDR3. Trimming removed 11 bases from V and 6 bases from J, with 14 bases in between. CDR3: CAAHGGLEQYF. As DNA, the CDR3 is TGTGCCGCCCACGGGGGGCTCGAGCAGTACTTC.

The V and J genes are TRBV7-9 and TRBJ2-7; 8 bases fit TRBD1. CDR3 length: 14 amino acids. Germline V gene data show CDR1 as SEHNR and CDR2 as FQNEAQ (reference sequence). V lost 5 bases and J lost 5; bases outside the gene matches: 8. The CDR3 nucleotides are TGTGCCAGCAGCCTTGGGACAGGATGGCACGAGCAGTACTTC. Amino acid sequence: CASSLGTGWHEQYF.

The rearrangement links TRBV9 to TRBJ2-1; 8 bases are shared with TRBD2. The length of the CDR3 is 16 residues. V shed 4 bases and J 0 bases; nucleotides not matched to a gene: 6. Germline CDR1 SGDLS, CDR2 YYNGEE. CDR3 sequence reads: CASSLLAGSSYNEQFF. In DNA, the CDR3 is TGTGCCAGCAGCCTCCTAGCGGGCAGCTCCTACAATGAGCAGTTCTTC.

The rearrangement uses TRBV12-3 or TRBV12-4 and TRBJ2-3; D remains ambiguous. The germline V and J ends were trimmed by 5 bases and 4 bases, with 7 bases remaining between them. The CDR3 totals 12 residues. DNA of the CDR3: TGTGCCAGCAGTCTCTGGCCAGATACGCAGTATTTT. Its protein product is CASSLWPDTQYF.

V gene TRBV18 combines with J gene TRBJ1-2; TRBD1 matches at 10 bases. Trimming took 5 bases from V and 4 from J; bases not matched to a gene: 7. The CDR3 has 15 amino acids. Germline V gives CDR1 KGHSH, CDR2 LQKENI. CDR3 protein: CASSEGTGDIYGYTF. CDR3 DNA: TGTGCCAGCTCAGAAGGGACAGGGGATATCTATGGCTACACCTTC. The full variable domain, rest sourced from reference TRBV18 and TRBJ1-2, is NAGVMQNPRHLVRRRGQEARLRCSPMKGHSHVYWYRQLPEEGLKFMVYLQKENIIDESGMPKERFSAEFPKEGPSILRIQQVVRGDSAAYFCASSEGTGDIYGYTFGSGTRLTVV.

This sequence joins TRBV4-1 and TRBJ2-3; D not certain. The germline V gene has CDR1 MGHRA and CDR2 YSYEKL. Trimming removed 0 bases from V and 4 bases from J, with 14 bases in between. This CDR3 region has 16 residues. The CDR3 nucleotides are TGCGCCAGCAGCCAAGATCTGGCAGGATCGGCAGATACGCAGTATTTT. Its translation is CASSQDLAGSADTQYF.

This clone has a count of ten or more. This chain's CDR3 is CAISANRAPGNTIYF. In DNA, the CDR3 is TGTGCCATCAGTGCAAACAGGGCTCCTGGAAACACCATATATTTT. This sequence joins TRBV10-3 and TRBJ1-3, with D possibly matching TRBD1 (6 bases). Trimming removed 4 bases from V and 2 bases from J, with 12 bases in between. The V gene's germline CDR1 is ENHRY and CDR2 SYGVKD. The CDR3 runs to 15 residues.

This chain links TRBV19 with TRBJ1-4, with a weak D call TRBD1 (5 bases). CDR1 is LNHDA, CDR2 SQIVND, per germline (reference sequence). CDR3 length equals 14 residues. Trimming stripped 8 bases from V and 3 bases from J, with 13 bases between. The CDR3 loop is CASSVDTSNEKLFF. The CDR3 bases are TGTGCCAGTTCTGTGGACACTTCTAATGAAAAACTGTTTTTT. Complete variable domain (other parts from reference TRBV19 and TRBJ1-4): DGGITQSPKYLFRKEGQNVTLSCEQNLNHDAMYWYRQDPGQGLRLIYYSQIVNDFQKGDIAEGYSVSREKKESFPLTVTSAQKNPTAFYLCASSVDTSNEKLFFGSGTQLSVL.

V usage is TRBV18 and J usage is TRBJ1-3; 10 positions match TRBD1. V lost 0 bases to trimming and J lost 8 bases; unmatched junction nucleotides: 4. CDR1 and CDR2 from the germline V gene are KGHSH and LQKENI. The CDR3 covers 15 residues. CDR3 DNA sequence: TGTGCCAGCTCACCACCAGGGACAGGGGAGTACACCATATATTTT. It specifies CASSPPGTGEYTIYF.

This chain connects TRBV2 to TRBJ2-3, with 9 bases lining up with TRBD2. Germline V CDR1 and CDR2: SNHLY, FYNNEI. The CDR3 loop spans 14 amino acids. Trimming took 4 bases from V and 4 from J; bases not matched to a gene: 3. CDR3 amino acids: CASSVLAGADTQYF. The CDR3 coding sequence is TGTGCCAGCAGTGTCTTAGCGGGAGCAGATACGCAGTATTTT.

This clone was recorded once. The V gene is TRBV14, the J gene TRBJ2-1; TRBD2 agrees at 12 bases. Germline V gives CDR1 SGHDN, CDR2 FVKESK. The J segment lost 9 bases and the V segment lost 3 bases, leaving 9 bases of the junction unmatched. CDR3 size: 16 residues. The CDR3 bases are TGTGCCAGCAGCCACCTCAGACTAGCGGGAGAGAGTGAGCAGTTCTTC. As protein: CASSHLRLAGESEQFF.

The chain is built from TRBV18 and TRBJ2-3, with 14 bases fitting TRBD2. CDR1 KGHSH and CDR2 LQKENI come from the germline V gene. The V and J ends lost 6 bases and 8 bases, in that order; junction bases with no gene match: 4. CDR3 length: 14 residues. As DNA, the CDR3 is TGTGCCAGCTCTCCCGGACTAGCGGGGGGTACGCAGTATTTT. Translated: CASSPGLAGGTQYF.

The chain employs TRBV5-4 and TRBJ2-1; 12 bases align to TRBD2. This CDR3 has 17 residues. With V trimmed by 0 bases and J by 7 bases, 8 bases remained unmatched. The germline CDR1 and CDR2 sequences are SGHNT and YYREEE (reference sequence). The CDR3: CASSLGRLAGEGNEQFF. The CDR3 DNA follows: TGTGCCAGCAGCTTGGGTCGACTAGCGGGAGAAGGGAATGAGCAGTTCTTC.

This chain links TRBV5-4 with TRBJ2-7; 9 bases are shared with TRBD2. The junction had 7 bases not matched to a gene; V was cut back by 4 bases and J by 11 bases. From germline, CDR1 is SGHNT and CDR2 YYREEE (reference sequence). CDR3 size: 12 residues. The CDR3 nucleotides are TGTGCCAGCAGCCCAGCGGGAGGAAAGGAGTACTTC. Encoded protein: CASSPAGGKEYF.

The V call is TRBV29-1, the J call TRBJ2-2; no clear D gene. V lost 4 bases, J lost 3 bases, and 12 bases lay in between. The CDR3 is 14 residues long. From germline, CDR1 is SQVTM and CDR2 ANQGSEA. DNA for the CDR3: TGCAGCGTTGCGATGGGCGTCGACACCGGGGAGCTGTTTTTT. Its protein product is CSVAMGVDTGELFF.

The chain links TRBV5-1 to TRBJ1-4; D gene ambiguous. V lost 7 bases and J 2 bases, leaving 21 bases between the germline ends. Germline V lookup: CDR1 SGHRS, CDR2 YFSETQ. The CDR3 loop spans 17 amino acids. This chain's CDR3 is CASSFGTPGSTNEKLFF. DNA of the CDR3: TGCGCCAGCTCCTTTGGAACTCCCGGGTCGACTAATGAAAAACTGTTTTTT.

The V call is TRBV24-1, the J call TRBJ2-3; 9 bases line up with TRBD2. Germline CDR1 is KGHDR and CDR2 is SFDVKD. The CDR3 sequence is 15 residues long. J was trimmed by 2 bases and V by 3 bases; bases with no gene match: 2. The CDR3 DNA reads TGTGCCACCAGTGATCCTAGCGGGAACACAGATACGCAGTATTTT. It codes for CATSDPSGNTDTQYF.

CDR3 DNA sequence: TGTGCCAGCACCCGGACTAGCGGGAGGGCGGGGACCCAGTACTTC. Amino acid sequence: CASTRTSGRAGTQYF. The J gene is TRBJ2-5, the V gene TRBV7-8; 15 bases fit TRBD2. The germline V gene encodes CDR1 SGHVS and CDR2 FQNEAQ. This CDR3 contains 15 residues. After removal of 7 bases from V and 7 bases from J, the junction contained 7 bases not matched to a gene.

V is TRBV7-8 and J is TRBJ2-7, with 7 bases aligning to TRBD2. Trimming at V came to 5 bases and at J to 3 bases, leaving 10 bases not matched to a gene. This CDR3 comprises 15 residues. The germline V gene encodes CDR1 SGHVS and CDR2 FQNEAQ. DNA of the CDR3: TGTGCCAGCAGCATCGGTGGACTAGGACGCTACGAGCAGTACTTC. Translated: CASSIGGLGRYEQYF.